The 2 T cell receptor beta chains reported below all come from one sample, sequenced in a study of CD8 T cells in Susac syndrome. The RNA input was roughly 0.45 to 1 ug, and it was reverse transcribed with random hexamers. TCRdb re-derived calls from the immunoSEQ multiplex PCR reads in MiXCR, one entry per CDR3 protein. Of about 280,000 distinct CDR3 sequences in the sample, about 85% are singletons; the top ten hold approximately 0.11%. Sample: CD8+ T cells from PBMCs. These receptors originate from a human donor with multiple sclerosis.

The chain carries TRBV19 and TRBJ2-1; 12 bases agree with TRBD2. V was pared by 3 bases and J by 7 bases, with 13 bases of the junction left unmatched. This CDR3 spans 18 amino acids. Germline V gives CDR1 LNHDA, CDR2 SQIVND (reference sequence). This chain's CDR3 is CASSMTASGRAARNEQFF. The CDR3 coding sequence is TGTGCCAGTAGTATGACAGCTAGCGGGAGGGCCGCCCGGAATGAGCAGTTCTTC.

V and J are TRBV18 and TRBJ1-1; possible D gene TRBD1, 6 bases. Trimming removed 2 bases at V and 1 base at J, with 20 bases between. The length of the CDR3 is 18 residues. Germline V lookup: CDR1 KGHSH, CDR2 LQKENI. The CDR3 spells CASSPGLKGQGPNTEAFF. The CDR3 DNA follows: TGTGCCAGCTCACCAGGGTTGAAAGGTCAGGGGCCGAACACTGAAGCTTTCTTT. Looking up the rest from reference TRBV18 and TRBJ1-1 gives the full variable domain: NAGVMQNPRHLVRRRGQEARLRCSPMKGHSHVYWYRQLPEEGLKFMVYLQKENIIDESGMPKERFSAEFPKEGPSILRIQQVVRGDSAAYFCASSPGLKGQGPNTEAFFGQGTRLTVV.